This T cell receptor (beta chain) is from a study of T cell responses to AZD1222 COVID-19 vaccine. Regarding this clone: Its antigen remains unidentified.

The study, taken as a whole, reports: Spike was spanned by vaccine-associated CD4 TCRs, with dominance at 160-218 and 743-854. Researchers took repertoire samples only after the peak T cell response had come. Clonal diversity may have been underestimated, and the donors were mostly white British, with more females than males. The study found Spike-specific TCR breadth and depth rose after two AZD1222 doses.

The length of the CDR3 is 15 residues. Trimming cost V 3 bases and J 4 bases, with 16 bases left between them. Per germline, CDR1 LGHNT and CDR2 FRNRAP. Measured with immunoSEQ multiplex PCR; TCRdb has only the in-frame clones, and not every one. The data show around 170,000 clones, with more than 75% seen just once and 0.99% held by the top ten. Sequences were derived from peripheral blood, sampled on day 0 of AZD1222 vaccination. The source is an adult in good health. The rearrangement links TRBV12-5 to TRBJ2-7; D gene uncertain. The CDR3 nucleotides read TGTGCTAGTGGTTTCTACCACCCCCAGAGGTACGAGCAGTACTTC. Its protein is CASGFYHPQRYEQYF.